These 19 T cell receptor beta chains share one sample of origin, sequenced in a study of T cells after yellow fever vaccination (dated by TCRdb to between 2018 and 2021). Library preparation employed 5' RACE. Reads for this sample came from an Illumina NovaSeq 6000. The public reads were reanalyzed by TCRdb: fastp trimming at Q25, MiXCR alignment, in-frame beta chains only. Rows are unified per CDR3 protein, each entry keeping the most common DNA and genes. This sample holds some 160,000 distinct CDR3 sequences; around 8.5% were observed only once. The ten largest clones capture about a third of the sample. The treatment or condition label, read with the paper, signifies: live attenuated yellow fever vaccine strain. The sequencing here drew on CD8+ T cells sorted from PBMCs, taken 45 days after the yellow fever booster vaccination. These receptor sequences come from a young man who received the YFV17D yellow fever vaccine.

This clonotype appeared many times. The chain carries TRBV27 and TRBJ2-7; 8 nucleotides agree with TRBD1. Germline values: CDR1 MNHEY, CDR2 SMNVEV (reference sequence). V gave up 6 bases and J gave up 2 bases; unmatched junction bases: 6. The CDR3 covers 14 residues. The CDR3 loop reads CASRETDRAYEQYF. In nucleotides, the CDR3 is TGTGCCAGCAGAGAAACGGACAGGGCCTACGAGCAGTACTTC.

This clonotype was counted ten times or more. In DNA form, the CDR3 reads TGCAGCGCCCAGACAGGGGGCACTGAAGCTTTCTTT. Encoded protein: CSAQTGGTEAFF. The chain carries TRBV29-1 and TRBJ1-1; TRBD1 agrees at 9 bases. V lost 7 bases, J lost 4 bases, and 4 bases stayed unmatched. CDR1 and CDR2 from the germline V gene are SQVTM and ANQGSEA. This CDR3 region has 12 residues.

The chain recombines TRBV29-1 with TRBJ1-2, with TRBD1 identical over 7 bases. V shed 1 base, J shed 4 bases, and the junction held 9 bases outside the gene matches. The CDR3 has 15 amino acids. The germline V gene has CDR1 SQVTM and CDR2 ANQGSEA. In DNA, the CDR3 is TGCAGCGTTGAAGGGGGGGATGACAGGGTCTATGGCTACACCTTC. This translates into CSVEGGDDRVYGYTF.

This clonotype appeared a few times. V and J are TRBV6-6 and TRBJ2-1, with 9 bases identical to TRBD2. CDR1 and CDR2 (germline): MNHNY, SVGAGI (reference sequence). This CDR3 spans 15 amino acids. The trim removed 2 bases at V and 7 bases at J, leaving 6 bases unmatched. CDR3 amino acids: CASSYGSGGTNEQFF. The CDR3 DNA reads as TGTGCCAGCAGTTACGGAAGCGGGGGGACTAATGAGCAGTTCTTC.

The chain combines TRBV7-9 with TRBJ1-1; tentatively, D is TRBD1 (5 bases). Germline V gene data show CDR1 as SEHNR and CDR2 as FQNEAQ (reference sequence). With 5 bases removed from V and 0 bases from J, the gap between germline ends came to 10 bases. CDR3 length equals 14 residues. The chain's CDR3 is CASSPEGMNTEAFF. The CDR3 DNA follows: TGTGCCAGCAGCCCAGAGGGGATGAACACTGAAGCTTTCTTT.

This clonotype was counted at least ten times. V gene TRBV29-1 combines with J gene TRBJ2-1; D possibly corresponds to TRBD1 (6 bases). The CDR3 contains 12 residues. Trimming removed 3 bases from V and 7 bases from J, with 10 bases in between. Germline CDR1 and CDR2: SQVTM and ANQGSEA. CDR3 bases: TGCAGCGTTGAGGGTAGGGGGAATGAGCAGTTCTTC. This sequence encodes CSVEGRGNEQFF.

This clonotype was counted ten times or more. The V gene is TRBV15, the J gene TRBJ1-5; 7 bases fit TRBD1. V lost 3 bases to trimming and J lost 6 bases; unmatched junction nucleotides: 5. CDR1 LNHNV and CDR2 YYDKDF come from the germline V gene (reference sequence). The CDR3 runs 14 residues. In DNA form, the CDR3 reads TGTGCCACCAGCAGGACAGGGTCGGGTCAGCCCCAGCATTTT. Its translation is CATSRTGSGQPQHF.

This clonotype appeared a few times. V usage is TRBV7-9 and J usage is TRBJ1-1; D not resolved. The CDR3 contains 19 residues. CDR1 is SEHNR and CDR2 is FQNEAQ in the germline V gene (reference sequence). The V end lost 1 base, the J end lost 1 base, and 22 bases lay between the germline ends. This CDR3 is CASSLGPRPSLLKNTEAFF. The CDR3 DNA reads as TGTGCCAGCAGCTTAGGGCCCAGACCCTCGTTACTTAAGAACACTGAAGCTTTCTTT.

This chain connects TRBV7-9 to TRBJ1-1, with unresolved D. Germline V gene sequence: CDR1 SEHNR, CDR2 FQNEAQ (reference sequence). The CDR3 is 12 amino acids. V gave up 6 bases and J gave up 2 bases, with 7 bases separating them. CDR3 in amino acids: CASRVGNTEAFF. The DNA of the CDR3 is TGTGCCAGCAGAGTCGGTAACACTGAAGCTTTCTTT.

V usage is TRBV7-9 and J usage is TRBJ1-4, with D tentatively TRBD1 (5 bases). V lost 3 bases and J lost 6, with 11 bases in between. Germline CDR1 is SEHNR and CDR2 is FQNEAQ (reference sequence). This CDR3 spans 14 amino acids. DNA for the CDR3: TGTGCCAGCAGCTTCCGGGACGGATATGAAAAACTGTTTTTT. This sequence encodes CASSFRDGYEKLFF.

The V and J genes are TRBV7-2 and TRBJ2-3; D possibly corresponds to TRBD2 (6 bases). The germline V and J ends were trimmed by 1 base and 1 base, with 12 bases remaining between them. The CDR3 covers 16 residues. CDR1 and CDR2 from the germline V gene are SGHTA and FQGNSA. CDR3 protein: CASSLVGERGTDTQYF. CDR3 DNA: TGTGCCAGCAGCTTAGTAGGGGAGCGGGGCACAGATACGCAGTATTTT.

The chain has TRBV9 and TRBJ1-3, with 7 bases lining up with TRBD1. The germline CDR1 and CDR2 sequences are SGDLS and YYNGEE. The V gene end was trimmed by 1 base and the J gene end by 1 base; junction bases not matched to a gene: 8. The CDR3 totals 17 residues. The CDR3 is CASSVNPGGNSGNTIYF. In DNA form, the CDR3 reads TGTGCCAGCAGCGTAAATCCAGGGGGTAATTCTGGAAACACCATATATTTT.

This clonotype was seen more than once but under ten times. The CDR3 sequence: CASSFGGAEETQYF. CDR3 nucleotides: TGTGCCAGCAGTTTCGGGGGGGCCGAAGAGACCCAGTACTTC. The genes are TRBV28 and TRBJ2-5; the match to TRBD2 covers 8 bases. Unmatched junction bases numbered 3, after V lost 3 bases and J lost 3 bases. This CDR3 has 14 residues. Germline CDR1 and CDR2: MDHEN and SYDVKM. Supplemented by reference TRBV28 and TRBJ2-5, the full variable domain reads DVKVTQSSRYLVKRTGEKVFLECVQDMDHENMFWYRQDPGLGLRLIYFSYDVKMKEKGDIPEGYSVSREKKERFSLILESASTNQTSMYLCASSFGGAEETQYFGPGTRLLVL.

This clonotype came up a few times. This CDR3 reads CASSVSDTQYF. As DNA, the CDR3 is TGTGCCAGCAGCGTTTCTGATACGCAGTATTTT. The chain uses TRBV11-3 and TRBJ2-3; no definite D call. V was trimmed by 5 bases and J by 6 bases, leaving 6 bases between them. CDR1 is SGHNT and CDR2 is YENEEA in the germline V gene. The CDR3 spans 11 residues.

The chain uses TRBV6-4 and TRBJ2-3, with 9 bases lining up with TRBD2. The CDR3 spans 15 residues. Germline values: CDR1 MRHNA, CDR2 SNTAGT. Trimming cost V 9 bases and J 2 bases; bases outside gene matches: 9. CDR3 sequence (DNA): TGTGCCAGGATAATAGCGGGGGTGCACACAGATACGCAGTATTTT. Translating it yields CARIIAGVHTDTQYF.

The CDR3 nucleotides are TGTGCCAGCAAGGGTACTCAAGAGACCCAGTACTTC. Translation: CASKGTQETQYF. The chain couples TRBV27 to TRBJ2-5; D remains ambiguous. V shed 7 bases and J shed 2 bases, with 8 bases lying between them. The CDR3 extends over 12 amino acids. The V gene's germline CDR1 is MNHEY and CDR2 SMNVEV (reference sequence).

For the CDR3, the DNA is TGTGCCAGCGGACAGGGGTCTTGGATAGATAATTCACCCCTCCACTTT. Protein sequence: CASGQGSWIDNSPLHF. This chain connects TRBV19 to TRBJ1-6; 9 bases are a match to TRBD1. The length of the CDR3 is 16 residues. The germline CDR1 and CDR2 sequences are LNHDA and SQIVND (reference sequence). V dropped 9 bases and J dropped 5; count of bases not matched to a gene: 11.

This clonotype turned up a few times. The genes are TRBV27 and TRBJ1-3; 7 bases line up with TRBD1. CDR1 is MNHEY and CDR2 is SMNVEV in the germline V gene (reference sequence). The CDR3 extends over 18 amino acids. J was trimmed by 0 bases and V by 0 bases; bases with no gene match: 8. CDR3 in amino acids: CASSLSIGTAISGNTIYF. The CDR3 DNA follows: TGTGCCAGCAGTTTATCGATAGGGACAGCGATCTCTGGAAACACCATATATTTT.

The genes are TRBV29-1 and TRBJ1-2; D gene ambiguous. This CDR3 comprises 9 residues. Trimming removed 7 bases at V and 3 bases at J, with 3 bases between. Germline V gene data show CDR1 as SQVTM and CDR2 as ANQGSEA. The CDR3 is CSDDYGYTF. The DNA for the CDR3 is TGCAGCGACGACTATGGCTACACCTTC.